This entry features one TCR beta chain sequence. The entry originates in a study of blood T cell repertoires in COVID-19. Study details: Specimens from acute and convalescent COVID-19 originated in the United States, Italy and Spain. PBMCs, B-cell-depleted T cells, or T cells were the source of the cDNA or gDNA that made up the material.

The CDR3 runs 15 residues. Trimming took 5 bases from V and 0 from J, leaving 11 bases between them. The germline V gene encodes CDR1 SGHNT and CDR2 YYREEE (reference sequence). In the authors' methods: Amplification with reference gene primers provided the estimates of nucleated cell counts. Only in-frame clones appear in the TCRdb table, and some are missing; sequencing was by immunoSEQ multiplex PCR. V and J calls and clone size are given by that table; D and trimming were obtained from the DNA. The sample has over 95,000 clones; about 90% are singletons. The chain is built from TRBV5-4 and TRBJ1-4; the D gene is possibly TRBD1 (6 bases). Sequenced material: peripheral blood. The sequence derives from a woman aged 45-65 years with acute or convalescent COVID-19. The CDR3 nucleotides are TGTGCCAGCAGTTCAGGGGTTTCAACTAATGAAAAACTGTTTTTT. Translation: CASSSGVSTNEKLFF.